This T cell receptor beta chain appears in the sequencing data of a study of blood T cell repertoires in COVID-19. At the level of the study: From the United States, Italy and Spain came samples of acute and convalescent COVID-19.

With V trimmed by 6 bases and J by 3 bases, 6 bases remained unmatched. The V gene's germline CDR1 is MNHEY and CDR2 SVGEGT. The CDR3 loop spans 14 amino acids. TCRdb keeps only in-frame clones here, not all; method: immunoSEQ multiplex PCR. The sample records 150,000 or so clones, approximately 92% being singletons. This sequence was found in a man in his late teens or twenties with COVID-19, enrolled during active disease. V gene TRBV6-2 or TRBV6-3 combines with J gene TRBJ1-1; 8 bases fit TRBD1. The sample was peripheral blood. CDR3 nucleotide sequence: TGTGCCAGCAGCCCTCTGGACAGGGACACTGAAGCTTTCTTT. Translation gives CASSPLDRDTEAFF.